This T cell receptor (beta chain) comes out of a study of control samples from healthy donors and cancer patients. Clones were read by immunoSEQ multiplex PCR, and TCRdb kept only the in-frame ones, dropping some. The repertoire includes around 85,000 clones, approximately 94% of them detected once, and about 5% sits in the top ten. The ends were cut back, 5 bases at V and 5 bases at J, with 6 bases in the middle. This CDR3 has 11 amino acids. The germline gives CDR1 SGHTA, CDR2 FQGNSA. The chain has TRBV7-2 and TRBJ2-5; D gene unclear. The sample was blood. The clonotype originates from a woman in her late teens or twenties in good health. The CDR3 DNA reads as TGTGCCAGCAGCCTAAAGGAGACCCAGTACTTC. Protein sequence: CASSLKETQYF. The full variable domain, rest sourced from reference TRBV7-2 and TRBJ2-5, is GAGVSQSPSNKVTEKGKDVELRCDPISGHTALYWYRQSLGQGLEFLIYFQGNSAPDKSGLPSDRFSAERTGGSVSTLTIQRTQQEDSAVYLCASSLKETQYFGPGTRLLVL.